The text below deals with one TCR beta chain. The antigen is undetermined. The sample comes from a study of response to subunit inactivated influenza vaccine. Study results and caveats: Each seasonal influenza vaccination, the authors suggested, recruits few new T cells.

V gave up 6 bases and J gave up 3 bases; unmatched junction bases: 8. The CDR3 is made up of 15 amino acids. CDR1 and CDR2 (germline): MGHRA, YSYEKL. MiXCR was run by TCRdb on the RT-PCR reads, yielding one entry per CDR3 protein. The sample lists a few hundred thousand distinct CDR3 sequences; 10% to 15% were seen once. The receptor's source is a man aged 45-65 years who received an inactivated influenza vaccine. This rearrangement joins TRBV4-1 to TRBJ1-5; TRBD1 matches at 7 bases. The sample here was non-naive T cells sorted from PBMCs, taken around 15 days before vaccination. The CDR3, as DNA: TGCGCCAGCAGACAAACCGGGACAGCCAATCAGCCCCAGCATTTT. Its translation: CASRQTGTANQPQHF.